This T cell receptor beta chain was identified in a study of T cell clonality in common variable immunodeficiency. The study, taken as a whole, reports: Reportedly, TCR beta sequences from common variable immunodeficiency showed fewer deletions and N-nucleotide insertions.

Assay used: immunoSEQ multiplex PCR; TCRdb lists only in-frame clones, some missing. The sample contains 2,500 or so clones, none occurring once; 9.5% to 15% lies in the top ten. By proportion, this clone is medium-sized. Antigen unknown. The clonotype originates from a human donor with common variable immunodeficiency. Source material: peripheral blood mononuclear cells.

CDR3 DNA (partial): TGCAGTGCTAGTCCATCGTCGGGGACC. Its translation: CSASPSSGT. The whole CDR3 is CSASPSSGTQYF. V and J are TRBV20-1 and TRBJ2-5; no clear D gene. The read terminates 3 residues ahead of where the CDR3 ends, so the germline J gene completes it. Germline loops: CDR1 DFQATT, CDR2 SNEGSKA (reference sequence). This CDR3 spans 12 amino acids. V dropped 3 bases and J dropped 7 bases, with 12 bases sitting between them.